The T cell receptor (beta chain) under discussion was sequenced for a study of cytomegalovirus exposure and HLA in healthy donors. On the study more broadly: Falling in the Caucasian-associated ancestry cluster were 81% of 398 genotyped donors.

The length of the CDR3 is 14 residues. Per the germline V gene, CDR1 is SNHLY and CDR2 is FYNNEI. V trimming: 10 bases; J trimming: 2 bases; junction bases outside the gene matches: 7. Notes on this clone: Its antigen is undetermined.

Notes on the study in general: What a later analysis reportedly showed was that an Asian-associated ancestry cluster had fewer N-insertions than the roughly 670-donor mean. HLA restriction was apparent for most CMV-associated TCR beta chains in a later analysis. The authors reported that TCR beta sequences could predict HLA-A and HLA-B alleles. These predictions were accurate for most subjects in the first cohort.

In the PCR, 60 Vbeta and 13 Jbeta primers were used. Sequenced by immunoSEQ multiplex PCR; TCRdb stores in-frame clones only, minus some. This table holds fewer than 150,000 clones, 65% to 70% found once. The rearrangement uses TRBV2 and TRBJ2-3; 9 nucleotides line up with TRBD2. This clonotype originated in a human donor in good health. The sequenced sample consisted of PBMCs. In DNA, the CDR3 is TGTGCCACCCCAAGCGGGAGGCTCACAGATACGCAGTATTTT. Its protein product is CATPSGRLTDTQYF.